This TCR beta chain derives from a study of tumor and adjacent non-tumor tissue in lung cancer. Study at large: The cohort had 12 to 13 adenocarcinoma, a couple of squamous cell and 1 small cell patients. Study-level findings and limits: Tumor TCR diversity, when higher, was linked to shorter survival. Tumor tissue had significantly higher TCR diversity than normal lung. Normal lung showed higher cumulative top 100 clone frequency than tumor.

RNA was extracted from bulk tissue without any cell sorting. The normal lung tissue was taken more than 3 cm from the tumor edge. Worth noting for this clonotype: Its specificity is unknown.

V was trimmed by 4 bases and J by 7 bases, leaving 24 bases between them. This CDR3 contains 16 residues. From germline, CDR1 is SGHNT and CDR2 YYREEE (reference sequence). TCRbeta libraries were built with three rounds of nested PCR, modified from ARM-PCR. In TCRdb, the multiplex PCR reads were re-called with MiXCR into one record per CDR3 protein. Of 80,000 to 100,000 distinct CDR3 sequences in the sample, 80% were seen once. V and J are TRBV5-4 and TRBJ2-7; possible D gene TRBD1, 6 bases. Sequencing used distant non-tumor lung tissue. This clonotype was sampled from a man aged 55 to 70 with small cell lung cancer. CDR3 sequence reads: CASSALGAGPPLEQYF. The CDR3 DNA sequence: TGTGCCAGCAGCGCATTGGGGGCGGGCCCCCCCCTTGAGCAGTACTTC.